Listed below are T cell receptor beta chains from one sample, sequenced in a study of cytomegalovirus exposure and HLA in healthy donors. TCRdb's copy holds only in-frame clones and misses some; the assay was immunoSEQ multiplex PCR. The sample consists of about 160,000 clones, approximately 81% of them appearing once. Sequencing was performed on PBMCs. These TCRs come from a boy aged 2 to 10 in good health and CMV-seronegative. CDR3s include the opening cysteine and the closing phenylalanine or tryptophan. D genes are given only for firm matches. Some rows have no size entry. The others give once, few or many, or a class for an expanded clone.

v_gene	j_gene	abundance	d_gene	len	CDR3aa	CDR3nt
TRBV9	TRBJ2-5	-	-	13	CASSVYGPGAQYF	TGTGCCAGCAGCGTATACGGCCCCGGGGCCCAGTACTTC
TRBV7-2	TRBJ1-4	once	-	16	CASSFKRGWGNEKLFF	TGTGCCAGCAGCTTTAAACGGGGTTGGGGTAATGAAAAACTGTTTTTT
TRBV5-4	TRBJ2-3	-	-	15	CASSLGPDSPDTQYF	TGTGCCAGCAGCTTGGGTCCCGACAGCCCAGATACGCAGTATTTT
TRBV7-2	TRBJ1-2	-	-	14	CASSPQGAIYGYTF	TGTGCCAGCAGTCCACAGGGAGCAATCTATGGCTACACCTTC
TRBV19	TRBJ2-3	-	-	14	CASSSPGRADTQYF	TGTGCCAGTAGTAGTCCGGGAAGGGCAGATACGCAGTATTTT
TRBV5-1	TRBJ2-5	-	TRBD1	16	CASSLVGQASGETQYF	TGCGCCAGCAGCTTGGTGGGACAGGCTAGTGGAGAGACCCAGTACTTC
TRBV21-1	TRBJ2-7	-	-	18	CASSRRPEAGTSPYEQYF	TGTGCCAGCAGCCGCCGGCCAGAAGCGGGAACTAGCCCCTACGAGCAGTACTTC
TRBV19	TRBJ1-2	-	-	14	CASSISDWSYGYTF	TGTGCCAGTAGTATTAGTGACTGGAGCTATGGCTACACCTTC
TRBV7-6	TRBJ2-5	-	TRBD2	14	CASSFSGNQETQYF	TGTGCCAGCAGCTTTAGCGGGAACCAAGAGACCCAGTACTTC
TRBV10-2	TRBJ1-2	-	-	14	CASSESLQSVGYTF	TGCGCCAGCAGTGAGTCGCTTCAGAGCGTAGGCTACACCTTC
TRBV7-6	TRBJ2-7	few	-	15	CASSLSRTKSGEQYF	TGTGCCAGCAGCTTAAGCCGGACTAAGTCGGGGGAGCAGTACTTC
TRBV19	TRBJ1-4	-	TRBD1	19	CASSIDPVGQGVRGEKLFF	TGTGCCAGTAGTATAGATCCCGTCGGACAGGGGGTTCGGGGCGAAAAACTGTTTTTT
TRBV18	TRBJ2-1	-	TRBD2	16	CASSPLASGVYNEQFF	TGTGCCAGCTCACCACTCGCTAGCGGGGTGTACAATGAGCAGTTCTTC
TRBV2	TRBJ2-3	-	TRBD2	15	CASSGLAGGPYTQYF	TGTGCCAGCAGCGGGCTAGCGGGAGGGCCTTATACGCAGTATTTT
TRBV5-4	TRBJ1-1	-	-	17	CASSSLGEVLMNTEAFF	TGTGCCAGCAGCTCCCTGGGAGAGGTCCTTATGAACACTGAAGCTTTCTTT
TRBV7-9	TRBJ1-1	few	-	15	CASSLANQANTEAFF	TGTGCCAGCAGCTTAGCCAACCAAGCTAATACTGAAGCTTTCTTT
TRBV19	TRBJ1-5	few	TRBD1	19	CASSSLSRDRDGNHQPQHF	TGTGCCAGTAGCTCCCTTTCCCGGGACAGGGACGGGAATCATCAGCCCCAGCATTTT
TRBV7-9	TRBJ2-7	-	-	11	CASSFYDEQYF	TGTGCCAGCAGCTTCTACGACGAGCAGTACTTC
TRBV29-1	TRBJ2-6	-	-	18	CSVEDSRGTSSGANVLTF	TGCAGCGTTGAAGATAGTCGGGGGACGAGCTCTGGGGCCAACGTCCTGACTTTC
TRBV6-6	TRBJ2-2	-	TRBD2	16	CASSPGLGIDTGELFF	TGTGCCAGCAGCCCTGGACTAGGTATAGACACCGGGGAGCTGTTTTTT
TRBV25-1	TRBJ2-1	-	TRBD2	15	CASSEIAGVYNEQFF	TGTGCCAGCAGTGAAATAGCGGGAGTCTACAATGAGCAGTTCTTC
TRBV7-9	TRBJ2-7	once	-	14	CASSFGGPGYEQYF	TGTGCCAGCAGCTTTGGAGGGCCCGGCTACGAGCAGTACTTC
TRBV4-1	TRBJ2-3	few	TRBD1	15	CASSQHRGSTDTQYF	TGCGCCAGCAGCCAGCACAGGGGCAGCACAGATACGCAGTATTTT
TRBV7-2	TRBJ1-5	-	TRBD1	16	CASSITGGASNQPQHF	TGTGCCAGCAGCATAACAGGGGGGGCGAGCAATCAGCCCCAGCATTTT
TRBV6-5	TRBJ2-6	few	-	15	CASSWEVEGANVLTF	TGTGCCAGCAGTTGGGAGGTGGAAGGGGCCAACGTCCTGACTTTC
TRBV6-1	TRBJ1-4	-	-	18	CASSESERTYATNEKLFF	TGTGCCAGCAGTGAATCAGAGCGGACTTACGCAACTAATGAAAAACTGTTTTTT
TRBV4-1	TRBJ1-2	-	-	16	CASSQTPDRGYYRYTF	TGCGCCAGCAGCCAAACCCCCGACAGAGGATATTATCGCTACACCTTC
TRBV5-1	TRBJ2-1	-	TRBD2	15	CASSTGTSAYNEQFF	TGCGCCAGCAGCACGGGAACTAGCGCTTACAATGAGCAGTTCTTC
TRBV7-9	TRBJ1-1	-	-	13	CASSLGVGTEAFF	TGTGCCAGCAGCTTGGGAGTCGGGACTGAAGCTTTCTTT
TRBV5-8	TRBJ2-7	once	-	12	CASSSQTGEQYF	TGTGCCAGCAGCTCCCAGACTGGTGAGCAGTACTTC
TRBV5-1	TRBJ2-7	-	-	12	CASSSELGEQYF	TGCGCCAGCAGCTCTGAGCTCGGGGAGCAGTACTTC
TRBV7-6	TRBJ2-3	-	TRBD2	15	CASTLTSGSSDTQYF	TGTGCCAGCACCCTGACTAGCGGGAGTTCAGATACGCAGTATTTT
TRBV15	TRBJ1-1	-	-	16	CATSRDPSIERTEAFF	TGTGCCACCAGCAGAGATCCGAGTATAGAGAGGACTGAAGCTTTCTTT
TRBV30	TRBJ2-7	-	-	13	CAWSIGQSYEQYF	TGTGCCTGGAGCATCGGACAGTCCTACGAGCAGTACTTC
TRBV7-9	TRBJ1-1	once	TRBD1	15	CASSHRQGTNTEAFF	TGTGCCAGCAGCCACAGACAGGGGACGAACACTGAAGCTTTCTTT
TRBV20-1	TRBJ2-3	-	-	11	CSAEALDTQYF	TGCAGTGCTGAGGCTTTGGATACGCAGTATTTT
TRBV4-1	TRBJ1-2	once	-	15	CASSPDTRQDYGYTF	TGCGCCAGCAGTCCCGATACTAGACAGGACTATGGCTACACCTTC
TRBV5-1	TRBJ2-1	-	-	19	CASSLGTARDSVRYNEQFF	TGCGCCAGCAGCCTTGGGACCGCCAGGGACTCCGTCCGCTACAATGAGCAGTTCTTC
TRBV29-1	TRBJ2-1	-	TRBD2	15	CSVDPLAGAYNEQFF	TGCAGCGTTGATCCCCTAGCGGGAGCCTACAATGAGCAGTTCTTC
TRBV28	TRBJ1-5	-	TRBD1	17	CASSHRDRPYSNQPQHF	TGTGCCAGCAGTCACAGGGACAGACCTTATAGCAATCAGCCCCAGCATTTT
TRBV19	TRBJ2-3	-	TRBD2	21	CASSIDGPSSGRPTSTDTQYF	TGTGCCAGTAGTATTGACGGGCCTTCTAGCGGGAGGCCTACAAGCACAGATACGCAGTATTTT
TRBV9	TRBJ2-1	-	-	16	CASSRGGSGSYNEQFF	TGTGCCAGCAGCCGGGGTGGGTCGGGCTCCTACAATGAGCAGTTCTTC